Listed below are T cell receptor beta chains from one sample, sequenced in a study of T cells in Graves' hyperthyroidism and ophthalmopathy. Each CDR3 protein gets one entry after TCRdb re-called the multiplex PCR reads with MiXCR. The top ten clones hold 2.5% to 4% of a sample with some 550,000 distinct CDR3 sequences, more than 15% of them seen once. Sample: blood. These receptors came from a woman in her forties with Graves' ophthalmopathy. CDR3s leave out the opening cysteine and the closing phenylalanine or tryptophan. The order of the fields is CDR3 protein, CDR3 length, V gene, J gene.

ASSLEQGEEQY	11	TRBV13	TRBJ2-7
ASSESGDEQY	10	TRBV10-2	TRBJ2-7
ASRPFGGKNTEAF	13	TRBV2	TRBJ1-1
ATSTGLAGYTDTQY	14	TRBV15	TRBJ2-3
SARPLPGRGTGELF	14	TRBV20-1	TRBJ2-2
ASSRVTSGINEQF	13	TRBV6-1	TRBJ2-1
ASSLLTSGVPLDTQY	15	TRBV13	TRBJ2-3
ASSLSRRESSYEQY	14	TRBV27	TRBJ2-7
ASSREGTGVGNQPQH	15	TRBV6-1	TRBJ1-5
ATQTPDRDT	9	TRBV28	TRBJ1-2
SAPGPTSGNTIY	12	TRBV20-1	TRBJ1-3
ASSYSTLGDTIY	12	TRBV7-8	TRBJ1-3
ASSSWTSGDNEQF	13	TRBV19	TRBJ2-1
ASSGLAGGTDTQY	13	TRBV2	TRBJ2-3
AWSFRDRASPLH	12	TRBV30	TRBJ1-6
ASSLAVRSEQF	11	TRBV7-8	TRBJ2-1
ASSLDRGSANEQF	13	TRBV5-4	TRBJ2-1
SVASNYGYT	9	TRBV29-1	TRBJ1-2
ASIKWAGVAADEQF	14	TRBV28	TRBJ2-1
ASRPGQENTEAF	12	TRBV12-3/TRBV12-4	TRBJ1-1
ASSLIRTSGSTDTQY	15	TRBV11-2	TRBJ2-3
ASSKVPEAF	9	TRBV2	TRBJ1-1
AISQGNEQF	9	TRBV10-3	TRBJ2-1
ATSVSGTGTHEQF	13	TRBV24-1	TRBJ2-1
ASGRGDSNQPQH	12	TRBV28	TRBJ1-5
ASRAGLAGLYEQY	13	TRBV2	TRBJ2-7
SVVGPNANTEAF	12	TRBV29-1	TRBJ1-1
ASSPNPFSGYT	11	TRBV14	TRBJ1-2
SAREGGLTATNEKLF	15	TRBV20-1	TRBJ1-4
ASSMGHIETQY	11	TRBV11-3	TRBJ2-5
ASSSRLAGGTNEQF	14	TRBV27	TRBJ2-1
ASSFGSNNEKLF	12	TRBV7-9	TRBJ1-4
ASSNTRDTEAF	11	TRBV3-1	TRBJ1-1
ASGPGGAEYEQY	12	TRBV12-5	TRBJ2-7
ASSAPGLYGNTIY	13	TRBV9	TRBJ1-3
ASSSGGTGVNEKLF	14	TRBV28	TRBJ1-4
ASSVSGTSDSTDTQY	15	TRBV6-1	TRBJ2-3
ASRTGHEQY	9	TRBV6-1	TRBJ2-7
AISESWGTSTDTQY	14	TRBV10-3	TRBJ2-3
ASSLGTGKLTGYT	13	TRBV7-2	TRBJ1-2
ASSSGPTPDSPLH	13	TRBV5-5	TRBJ1-6
ASSKRGVGYEQY	12	TRBV27	TRBJ2-7
ASILKGGRGSPLH	13	TRBV2	TRBJ1-6
SARLGLDEQY	10	TRBV20-1	TRBJ2-7
ASSLVSGRSRETQY	14	TRBV7-8	TRBJ2-5
ASSLIGLNTEAF	12	TRBV7-9	TRBJ1-1
ASSQGSDPGGETQY	14	TRBV4-2	TRBJ2-5
ASSLGLTVNMNTEAF	15	TRBV5-1	TRBJ1-1
ASSHGHEQY	9	TRBV3-1	TRBJ2-7
ASTGPGLAGGDNEQF	15	TRBV6-1	TRBJ2-1
ASSQDKRQGGTEAF	14	TRBV4-1	TRBJ1-1
ASSLVGGQGYGYT	13	TRBV5-1	TRBJ1-2
ASSPIRTSFNEQF	13	TRBV18	TRBJ2-1
ASGLVWTGGNNQPQH	15	TRBV12-5	TRBJ1-5
ASSTLGLSSYEQY	13	TRBV27	TRBJ2-7
ASSPDGSGNTIY	12	TRBV18	TRBJ1-3
ASSLIQGPNEQF	12	TRBV28	TRBJ2-1
ASSSLTANYGYT	12	TRBV11-2	TRBJ1-2
ASRGGTGETQY	11	TRBV12-3/TRBV12-4	TRBJ2-5